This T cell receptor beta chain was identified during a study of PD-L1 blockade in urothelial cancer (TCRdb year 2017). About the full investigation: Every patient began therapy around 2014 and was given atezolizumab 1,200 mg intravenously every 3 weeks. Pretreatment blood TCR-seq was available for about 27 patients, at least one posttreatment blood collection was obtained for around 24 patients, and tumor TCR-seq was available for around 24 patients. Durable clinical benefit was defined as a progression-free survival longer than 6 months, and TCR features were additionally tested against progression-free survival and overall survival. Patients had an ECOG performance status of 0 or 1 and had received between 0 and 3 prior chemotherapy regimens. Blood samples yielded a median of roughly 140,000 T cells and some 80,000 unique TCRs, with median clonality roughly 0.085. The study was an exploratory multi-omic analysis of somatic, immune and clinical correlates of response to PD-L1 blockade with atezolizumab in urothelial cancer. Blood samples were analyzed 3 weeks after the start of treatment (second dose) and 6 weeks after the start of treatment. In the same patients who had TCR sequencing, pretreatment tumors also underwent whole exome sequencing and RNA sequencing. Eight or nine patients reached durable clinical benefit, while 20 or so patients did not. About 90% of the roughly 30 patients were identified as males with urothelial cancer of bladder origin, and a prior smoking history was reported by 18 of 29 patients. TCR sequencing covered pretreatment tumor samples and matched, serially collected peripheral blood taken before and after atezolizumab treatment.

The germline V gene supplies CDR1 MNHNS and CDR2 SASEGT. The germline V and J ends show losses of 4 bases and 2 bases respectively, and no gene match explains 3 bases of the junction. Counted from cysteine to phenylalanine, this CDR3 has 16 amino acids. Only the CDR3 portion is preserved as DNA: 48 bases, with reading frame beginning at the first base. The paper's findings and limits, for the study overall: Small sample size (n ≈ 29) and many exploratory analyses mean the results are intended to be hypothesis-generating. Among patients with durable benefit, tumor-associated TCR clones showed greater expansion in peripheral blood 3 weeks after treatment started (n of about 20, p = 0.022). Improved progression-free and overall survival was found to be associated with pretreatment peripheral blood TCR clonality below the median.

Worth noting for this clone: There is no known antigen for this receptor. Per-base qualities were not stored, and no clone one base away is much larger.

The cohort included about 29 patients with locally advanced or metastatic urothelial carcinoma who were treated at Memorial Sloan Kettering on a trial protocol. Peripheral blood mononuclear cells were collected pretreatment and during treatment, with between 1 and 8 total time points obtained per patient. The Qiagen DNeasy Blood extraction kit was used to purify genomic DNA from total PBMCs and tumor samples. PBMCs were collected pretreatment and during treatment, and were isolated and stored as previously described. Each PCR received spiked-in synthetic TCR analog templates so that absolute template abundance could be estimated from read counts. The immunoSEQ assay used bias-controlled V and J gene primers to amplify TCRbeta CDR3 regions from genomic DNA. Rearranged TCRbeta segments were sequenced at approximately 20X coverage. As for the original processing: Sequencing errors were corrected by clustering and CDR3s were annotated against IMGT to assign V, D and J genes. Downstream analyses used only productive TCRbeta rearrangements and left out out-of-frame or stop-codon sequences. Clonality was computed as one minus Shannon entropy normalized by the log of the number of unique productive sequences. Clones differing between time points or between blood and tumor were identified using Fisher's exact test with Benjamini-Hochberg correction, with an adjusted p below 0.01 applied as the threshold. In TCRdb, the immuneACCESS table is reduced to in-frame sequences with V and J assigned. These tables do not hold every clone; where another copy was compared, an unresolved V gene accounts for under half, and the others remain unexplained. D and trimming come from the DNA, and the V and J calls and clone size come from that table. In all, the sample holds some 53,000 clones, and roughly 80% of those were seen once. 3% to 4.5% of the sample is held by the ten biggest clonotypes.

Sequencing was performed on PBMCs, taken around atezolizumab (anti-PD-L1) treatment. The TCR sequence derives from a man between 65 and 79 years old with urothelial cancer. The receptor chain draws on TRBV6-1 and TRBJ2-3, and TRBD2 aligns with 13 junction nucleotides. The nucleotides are TGTGCCAGCAGTGTGGGACTAGCGGGGAACACAGATACGCAGTATTTT. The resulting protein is CASSVGLAGNTDTQYF.